Listed here are 23 T cell receptor beta chains from one sample, sequenced in a study of cytomegalovirus exposure and HLA in healthy donors. The protocol was immunoSEQ multiplex PCR, while the TCRdb copy is restricted to in-frame clones and leaves out a portion. The table includes about 78,000 clones, less than 96% detected once. The sequenced sample was PBMCs. These receptors were obtained from a man between 18 and 29 years old in good health and CMV-seropositive.

CDR3 protein: CASSSLRDRGTDTEAFF. CDR3 nucleotides: TGTGCCAGCAGTTCACTCCGAGACAGGGGGACGGACACTGAAGCTTTCTTT. This chain joins TRBV28 and TRBJ1-1; 9 nucleotides agree with TRBD1. Germline trimming cut 4 bases from V and 3 bases from J; bases unmatched to any gene: 12. CDR1 is MDHEN and CDR2 is SYDVKM in the germline V gene. The CDR3 contains 17 residues.

The rearrangement uses TRBV4-1 and TRBJ2-7, with 7 bases aligning to TRBD1. The CDR3 is 16 residues long. CDR1 and CDR2 from the germline V gene are MGHRA and YSYEKL. J was trimmed by 0 bases and V by 0 bases; bases with no gene match: 5. The CDR3 reads CASSQEWDSSSYEQYF. The CDR3 coding sequence is TGCGCCAGCAGCCAAGAATGGGACAGCAGCTCCTACGAGCAGTACTTC.

The chain combines TRBV4-1 with TRBJ2-3; 13 bases are shared with TRBD2. The CDR3 sequence is 17 residues long. Germline CDR1 and CDR2: MGHRA and YSYEKL. Trimming at V came to 2 bases and at J to 6 bases, leaving 8 bases not matched to a gene. The CDR3 spells CASSQKGLAGNSDTQYF. The CDR3 DNA is TGCGCCAGCAGCCAAAAGGGACTAGCGGGAAATTCGGATACGCAGTATTTT.

This sequence joins TRBV19 and TRBJ1-1; a weak D match, TRBD1 (5 bases). The CDR3 consists of 14 residues. V was pared by 6 bases and J by 7 bases, with 18 bases between. Germline V gene data show CDR1 as LNHDA and CDR2 as SQIVND (reference sequence). The CDR3 here is CASRSTGSSGEAFF. The CDR3 DNA follows: TGTGCCAGTAGGTCCACAGGTTCCTCTGGTGAAGCTTTCTTT. Full variable domain (remainder filled in from reference TRBV19 and TRBJ1-1): DGGITQSPKYLFRKEGQNVTLSCEQNLNHDAMYWYRQDPGQGLRLIYYSQIVNDFQKGDIAEGYSVSREKKESFPLTVTSAQKNPTAFYLCASRSTGSSGEAFFGQGTRLTVV.

The chain has TRBV7-3 and TRBJ1-1; 8 bases fit TRBD1. The CDR3 is made up of 13 amino acids. Per germline, CDR1 SGHTA and CDR2 FQGTGA. J lost 4 bases, V lost 5 bases, and 3 bases had no gene match. The CDR3 DNA reads TGTGCCAGCAGCAAAACAGGGGGCACTGAAGCTTTCTTT. It yields the protein CASSKTGGTEAFF.

This clone was recorded only once. The CDR3: CAWSVQGSGEQYF. CDR3 DNA: TGTGCCTGGAGTGTACAAGGGTCGGGAGAGCAGTACTTC. This chain uses TRBV30 with TRBJ2-7; weak D call: TRBD2 (5 bases). Trimming removed 0 bases at V and 7 bases at J, with 13 bases between. The CDR3 runs 13 residues. From germline, CDR1 is GTSNPN and CDR2 SVGIG (reference sequence).

V usage is TRBV7-2 and J usage is TRBJ2-7; 10 nucleotides agree with TRBD2. Germline-derived CDR1 and CDR2 are SGHTA and FQGNSA. V gave up 2 bases and J gave up 4 bases; unmatched junction bases: 5. This CDR3 spans 15 amino acids. CDR3 in DNA: TGTGCCAGCAGCTTATCTAGCGGGAGACCGTACGAGCAGTACTTC. It codes for CASSLSSGRPYEQYF.

This chain links TRBV2 with TRBJ2-2; 8 bases fit TRBD2. The V and J ends lost 5 bases and 3 bases, in that order; junction bases with no gene match: 5. Germline-derived CDR1 and CDR2 are SNHLY and FYNNEI. The CDR3 is 15 residues long. The CDR3 here is CASSLTSAYTGELFF. CDR3 coding DNA: TGTGCCAGCAGTTTGACTAGCGCCTACACCGGGGAGCTGTTTTTT.

The V and J genes are TRBV7-2 and TRBJ1-1; 7 nucleotides line up with TRBD1. The length of the CDR3 is 15 residues. V dropped 2 bases and J dropped 3; count of bases not matched to a gene: 6. Germline V gene lookup returns CDR1 SGHTA and CDR2 FQGNSA. The CDR3 is CASSLTTGPDTEAFF. CDR3 nucleotides: TGTGCCAGCAGCTTAACGACAGGGCCGGACACTGAAGCTTTCTTT.

The chain employs TRBV6-5 and TRBJ1-1; TRBD1 matches at 10 bases. The germline V gene has CDR1 MNHEY and CDR2 SVGAGI. The CDR3 covers 14 residues. V dropped 3 bases and J dropped 8; count of bases not matched to a gene: 6. The chain's CDR3 is CASSYDRGRSEAFF. In DNA form, the CDR3 reads TGTGCCAGCAGTTATGACAGGGGGCGTTCCGAAGCTTTCTTT.

The chain uses TRBV27 and TRBJ2-3; a weak D match, TRBD1 (6 bases). CDR1 MNHEY and CDR2 SMNVEV come from the germline V gene (reference sequence). Trimming took 0 bases from V and 2 from J, leaving 15 bases between them. CDR3 length: 17 amino acids. The CDR3 DNA reads TGTGCCAGCAGTTTATCGATGGCAGGGGACATCACAGATACGCAGTATTTT. It is translated as CASSLSMAGDITDTQYF.

The rearrangement uses TRBV28 and TRBJ1-2; TRBD1 is a possible D gene (5 bases). V lost 2 bases, J lost 7 bases, and 11 bases lay in between. Germline lookup yields CDR1 MDHEN and CDR2 SYDVKM. The CDR3 sequence is 13 residues long. CDR3 sequence (DNA): TGTGCCAGCAGTTTAGGCCAAGGGGTTGGCTACACCTTC. The encoded protein is CASSLGQGVGYTF.

V gene TRBV7-2 combines with J gene TRBJ1-1, with 10 bases lining up with TRBD1. The CDR3 covers 18 residues. The V segment lost 5 bases and the J segment 0 bases; nucleotides outside the gene matches: 12. CDR1 is SGHTA and CDR2 is FQGNSA in the germline V gene. In DNA, the CDR3 is TGTGCCAGCAGCAAGAGGACAGGGGGGCCAACTTTGAACACTGAAGCTTTCTTT. It translates to CASSKRTGGPTLNTEAFF.

V gene TRBV6-4 combines with J gene TRBJ2-1; TRBD2 matches at 9 bases. This CDR3 is built from 16 residues. V gave up 2 bases and J gave up 4 bases; unmatched junction bases: 6. CDR1 is MRHNA, CDR2 SNTAGT, per germline. The CDR3 DNA reads TGTGCCAGCAGTGACCGAGCGGGAGGTGGGTACAATGAGCAGTTCTTC. Translation gives CASSDRAGGGYNEQFF.

This clone was seen just once. This chain connects TRBV4-1 to TRBJ2-7, with D perhaps TRBD1 (5 bases). The CDR3 extends over 17 amino acids. V gave up 4 bases and J gave up 1 base, with 20 bases separating them. Looked up from germline, CDR1 is MGHRA and CDR2 is YSYEKL. The CDR3 here is CASSRSPTPGLSYEQYF. CDR3 sequence (DNA): TGCGCCAGCAGCCGAAGCCCCACCCCAGGGCTATCCTACGAGCAGTACTTC.

The J gene is TRBJ1-2, the V gene TRBV10-3; D remains unclear. The germline V gene has CDR1 ENHRY and CDR2 SYGVKD. This CDR3 spans 13 amino acids. Deletions cut 8 bases from V and 4 bases from J, with 14 bases between. CDR3 residues: CAIRAEGVYGYTF. Here the CDR3 DNA reads TGTGCCATCCGGGCGGAGGGTGTCTATGGCTACACCTTC.

V usage is TRBV5-1 and J usage is TRBJ2-7; no reliable D call. Germline V gene data show CDR1 as SGHRS and CDR2 as YFSETQ. This CDR3 has 12 amino acids. V was shortened by 2 bases and J by 1 base, with 4 bases between the two germline ends. The CDR3: CASSLQSYEQYF. CDR3 DNA: TGCGCCAGCAGCTTACAGTCCTACGAGCAGTACTTC.

The chain carries TRBV18 and TRBJ2-7, with 8 bases that match TRBD1. The CDR3 runs 15 residues. CDR1 is KGHSH, CDR2 LQKENI, per germline. Trimming at V came to 0 bases and at J to 2 bases, leaving 3 bases not matched to a gene. The CDR3 DNA is TGTGCCAGCTCACCACCAATGACAGGGGCCTACGAGCAGTACTTC. Translated, it gives CASSPPMTGAYEQYF.

The rearrangement joins TRBV19 to TRBJ2-7; TRBD1 aligns across 9 bases. The germline V gene has CDR1 LNHDA and CDR2 SQIVND (reference sequence). The CDR3 loop spans 13 amino acids. The trim removed 6 bases at V and 3 bases at J, leaving 3 bases unmatched. CDR3 sequence: CASRGQGNYEQYF. Written as DNA, the CDR3 is TGTGCCAGTAGGGGACAGGGCAACTACGAGCAGTACTTC.

The gene calls are TRBV13 and TRBJ2-7; 7 positions agree with TRBD2. This CDR3 comprises 15 residues. V shed 6 bases and J 0 bases; nucleotides not matched to a gene: 8. Germline assignment: CDR1 PRHDT and CDR2 FYEKMQ (reference sequence). CDR3 amino acids: CASSHRLALSYEQYF. The CDR3 nucleotides read TGTGCCAGCAGTCATCGACTAGCCCTCTCCTACGAGCAGTACTTC.

This rearrangement joins TRBV11-2 to TRBJ2-6; D is unresolved. CDR3 length: 15 residues. V lost 5 bases, J lost 0 bases, and 8 bases lay in between. Germline V CDR1 and CDR2: SGHAT, FQNNGV. DNA of the CDR3: TGTGCCAGCAGCGAACAGAGCTCTGGGGCCAACGTCCTGACTTTC. The encoded protein is CASSEQSSGANVLTF. Together with reference TRBV11-2 and TRBJ2-6, the CDR3 gives the full variable domain: EAGVAQSPRYKIIEKRQSVAFWCNPISGHATLYWYQQILGQGPKLLIQFQNNGVVDDSQLPKDRFSAERLKGVDSTLKIQPAKLEDSAVYLCASSEQSSGANVLTFGAGSRLTVL.

The chain has TRBV11-2 and TRBJ2-2; 7 bases map to TRBD2. CDR1 SGHAT and CDR2 FQNNGV come from the germline V gene. Trimming took 2 bases from V and 6 from J; bases not matched to a gene: 6. The length of the CDR3 is 15 residues. In nucleotides, the CDR3 is TGTGCCAGCAGCTTAATCCAGGGAGGGGCCGGGGAGCTGTTTTTT. It translates to CASSLIQGGAGELFF. Variable domain in full (rest from reference TRBV11-2 and TRBJ2-2): EAGVAQSPRYKIIEKRQSVAFWCNPISGHATLYWYQQILGQGPKLLIQFQNNGVVDDSQLPKDRFSAERLKGVDSTLKIQPAKLEDSAVYLCASSLIQGGAGELFFGEGSRLTVL.

The rearrangement joins TRBV19 to TRBJ1-5; TRBD1 matches 7 bases. Per germline, CDR1 LNHDA and CDR2 SQIVND (reference sequence). The ends lost 5 bases at V and 1 base at J; junction bases unmatched: 11. The CDR3 is 17 amino acids. In DNA, the CDR3 is TGTGCCAGTAGTCCCGGGGGTAGACAGGGCAGCAATCAGCCCCAGCATTTT. This encodes CASSPGGRQGSNQPQHF. Together with reference TRBV19 and TRBJ1-5, the CDR3 gives the full variable domain: DGGITQSPKYLFRKEGQNVTLSCEQNLNHDAMYWYRQDPGQGLRLIYYSQIVNDFQKGDIAEGYSVSREKKESFPLTVTSAQKNPTAFYLCASSPGGRQGSNQPQHFGDGTRLSIL.